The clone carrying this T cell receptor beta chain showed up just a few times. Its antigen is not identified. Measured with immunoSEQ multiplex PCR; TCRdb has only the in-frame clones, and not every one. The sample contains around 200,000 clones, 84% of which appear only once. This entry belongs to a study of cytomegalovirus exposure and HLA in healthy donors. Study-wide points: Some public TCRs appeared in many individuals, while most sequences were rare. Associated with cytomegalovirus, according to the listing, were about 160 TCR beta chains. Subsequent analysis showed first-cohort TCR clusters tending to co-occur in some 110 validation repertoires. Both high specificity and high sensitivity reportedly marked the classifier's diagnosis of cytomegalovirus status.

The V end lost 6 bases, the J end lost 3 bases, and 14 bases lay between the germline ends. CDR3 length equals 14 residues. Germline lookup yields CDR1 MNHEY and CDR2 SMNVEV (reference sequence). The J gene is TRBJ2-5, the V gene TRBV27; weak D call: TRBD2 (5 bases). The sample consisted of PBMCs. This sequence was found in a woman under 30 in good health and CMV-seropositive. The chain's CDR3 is CASSPRGPEETQYF. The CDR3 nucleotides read TGTGCCAGCAGCCCCAGAGGGCCAGAAGAGACCCAGTACTTC.